The clone carrying this T cell receptor beta chain was seen ten or more times. These data come from a study of read filtering for tumor transcriptome and immune sequencing. The CDR3 has 16 residues. Trimming left V 5 bases short and J 2 bases short, with 17 bases between. Looked up from germline, CDR1 is SNHLY and CDR2 is FYNNEI. Molecular barcoded adaptors covering alpha/delta and beta/gamma chains were used on approximately 440 ng RNA. TCRdb processed the reads anew with MiXCR; each CDR3 protein has one entry. The sample records tens of thousands of distinct CDR3 sequences, under 25% being singletons.

Sequencing used a population of CD138-negative cells sorted from bone marrow. This chain connects TRBV2 to TRBJ2-3; D is perhaps TRBD1 (6 bases). The origin of this receptor is a donor at least 40 years old with multiple myeloma. The CDR3 region is CASSNLGQSLTDTQYF. DNA of the CDR3: TGTGCCAGCAGTAACCTCGGACAGAGCCTCACAGATACGCAGTATTTT.